A single sample gave rise to the 9 T cell receptor beta chains below, sequenced in a study of OX40 agonist ivuxolimab in advanced cancers. Some clones are missing from TCRdb's copy, which holds only in-frame ones; the method was immunoSEQ multiplex PCR. This table has about 14,000 clones, about 90% appearing once. The specimen comprised CD4+ or CD8+ T cells sorted from blood, sampled in a trial of the OX40 agonist ivuxolimab. These TCRs come from an adult with an advanced solid tumor such as melanoma, head and neck, liver or kidney cancer.

The chain joins TRBV12-5 to TRBJ2-7; 9 positions agree with TRBD1. CDR1 and CDR2 (germline): LGHNT, FRNRAP. V lost 7 bases to trimming and J lost 0 bases; unmatched junction nucleotides: 22. This CDR3 comprises 20 residues. The CDR3 DNA is TGTGCTAGTGATCCCCGTGATCGGGACAGGGCCACGAGGAGCTCCTACGAGCAGTACTTC. It yields the protein CASDPRDRDRATRSSYEQYF.

The chain employs TRBV6-5 and TRBJ1-1, with 10 positions matching TRBD1. Looked up from germline, CDR1 is MNHEY and CDR2 is SVGAGI. The CDR3 totals 16 residues. V shed 0 bases and J 5 bases; nucleotides not matched to a gene: 6. The chain's CDR3 is CASSYSEGQGKTEAFF. In nucleotides, the CDR3 is TGTGCCAGCAGTTACTCGGAGGGACAGGGGAAGACTGAAGCTTTCTTT.

V usage is TRBV7-2 and J usage is TRBJ1-5, with TRBD1 matching over 8 bases. After removal of 5 bases from V and 0 bases from J, the junction contained 9 bases not matched to a gene. The germline V gene has CDR1 SGHTA and CDR2 FQGNSA. This CDR3 region has 17 residues. The CDR3 spells CASSPGRTGYSNQPQHF. The CDR3 bases are TGTGCCAGCAGCCCCGGGAGGACAGGGTATAGCAATCAGCCCCAGCATTTT. Combining the CDR3 with reference TRBV7-2 and TRBJ1-5 gives the whole variable domain GAGVSQSPSNKVTEKGKDVELRCDPISGHTALYWYRQSLGQGLEFLIYFQGNSAPDKSGLPSDRFSAERTGGSVSTLTIQRTQQEDSAVYLCASSPGRTGYSNQPQHFGDGTRLSIL.

This chain uses TRBV4-1 with TRBJ2-1; 9 bases fit TRBD2. The CDR3 length is 16 residues. CDR1 is MGHRA and CDR2 is YSYEKL in the germline V gene. V lost 4 bases, J lost 7 bases, and 11 bases stayed unmatched. CDR3 sequence (DNA): TGCGCCAGCAGCCTCATAGCGGCGGGAGGGCCTAATGAGCAGTTCTTC. Translation gives CASSLIAAGGPNEQFF.

CDR3 DNA: TGTGCCAGCAGCGTAGCCCTAGCGGGAGGGCCCTCCTACGAGCAGTACTTC. Translating it yields CASSVALAGGPSYEQYF. The chain joins TRBV9 to TRBJ2-7, with TRBD2 identical over 12 bases. This CDR3 comprises 17 residues. Germline lookup yields CDR1 SGDLS and CDR2 YYNGEE. Germline trimming cut 0 bases from V and 0 bases from J; bases unmatched to any gene: 4.

V and J are TRBV28 and TRBJ1-2, with 11 bases fitting TRBD1. V shed 3 bases, J shed 8 bases, and the junction held 5 bases outside the gene matches. From germline, CDR1 is MDHEN and CDR2 SYDVKM. This CDR3 has 14 amino acids. The CDR3 nucleotides read TGTGCCAGCAGTTTTGGACAGGGGGCAGGGGGCTACACCTTC. It codes for CASSFGQGAGGYTF.

The chain carries TRBV12-5 and TRBJ2-1; D call uncertain. The CDR3 is made up of 16 amino acids. The V end lost 1 base, the J end lost 1 base, and 11 bases lay between the germline ends. CDR1 and CDR2 (germline): LGHNT, FRNRAP. This CDR3 is CASGLGWAGSYNEQFF. The DNA for the CDR3 is TGTGCTAGTGGTTTGGGGTGGGCTGGGTCCTACAATGAGCAGTTCTTC. The full variable domain, rest sourced from reference TRBV12-5 and TRBJ2-1, is DARVTQTPRHKVTEMGQEVTMRCQPILGHNTVFWYRQTMMQGLELLAYFRNRAPLDDSGMPKDRFSAEMPDATLATLKIQPSEPRDSAVYFCASGLGWAGSYNEQFFGPGTRLTVL.

This clone turned up a few times. The rearrangement uses TRBV9 and TRBJ1-1; D is unclear. The V end was cut by 2 bases, the J end by 0 bases, with 8 bases between. This CDR3 has 14 amino acids. The germline V gene encodes CDR1 SGDLS and CDR2 YYNGEE. The CDR3, as DNA: TGTGCCAGCAGCGTGTACAGTATGAACACTGAAGCTTTCTTT. This encodes CASSVYSMNTEAFF.

The genes are TRBV13 and TRBJ2-5; D perhaps matches TRBD1 (6 bases). Matching the DNA end better, TRBJ2-7 makes the J call doubtful. Germline CDR1 PRHDT, CDR2 FYEKMQ (reference sequence). The CDR3 loop spans 13 amino acids. CDR3 bases: TGTGCCAGCAGCTTTGGCAGGGGTTACGAGCAGTACTTC. This translates into CASSFGRGYEQYF.